Presented here are 23 T cell receptor beta chains from one specimen sequenced in a study of blood T cell repertoires in COVID-19. Using immunoSEQ multiplex PCR, the repertoire was profiled, and TCRdb retains in-frame clones only, with some absent. Seen here are around 270,000 clones, 75% to 90% observed once, and the top ten hold about 5%. The sequenced sample consisted of peripheral blood. Receptor source: a man aged 35-49 years with acute or convalescent COVID-19.

The rearrangement joins TRBV30 to TRBJ1-1; 7 positions agree with TRBD1. V lost 5 bases, J lost 1 base, and 4 bases stayed unmatched. The CDR3 length is 13 residues. Germline CDR1 is GTSNPN and CDR2 is SVGIG (reference sequence). This CDR3 is CAWDRVSNTEAFF. The CDR3 nucleotides read TGTGCCTGGGACAGGGTTTCGAACACTGAAGCTTTCTTT.

The chain uses TRBV5-1 and TRBJ2-7, with D perhaps TRBD1 (6 bases). The V gene's germline CDR1 is SGHRS and CDR2 YFSETQ. Deletions cut 4 bases from V and 7 bases from J, with 12 bases between. The CDR3 length is 12 residues. The CDR3 region has the DNA TGCGCCAGCAGCCTCAGGGGAGATGAGCAGTACTTC. It yields the protein CASSLRGDEQYF.

In its sample, this clone was seen once. The V call is TRBV5-6, the J call TRBJ2-7; perhaps TRBD2 as D (5 bases). Germline V gives CDR1 SGHDT, CDR2 YYEEEE. This CDR3 is built from 12 residues. Trimming stripped 5 bases from V and 6 bases from J, with 12 bases between. In DNA, the CDR3 is TGTGCCAGCAGAGACTCTGAGGGCGAGCAGTACTTC. Amino acid sequence: CASRDSEGEQYF. Using reference TRBV5-6 and TRBJ2-7 for the parts outside the CDR3, the full variable domain is DAGVTQSPTHLIKTRGQQVTLRCSPKSGHDTVSWYQQALGQGPQFIFQYYEEEERQRGNFPDRFSGHQFPNYSSELNVNALLLGDSALYLCASRDSEGEQYFGPGTRLTVT.

Here the CDR3 DNA reads TGTGCCAGCAGTGAAGGGAGGATGGGTTACACCTTC. This gives the protein CASSEGRMGYTF. This chain uses TRBV2 with TRBJ1-2; D remains unclear. Germline CDR1 SNHLY, CDR2 FYNNEI. The V end was cut by 1 base, the J end by 11 bases, with 11 bases between. This CDR3 contains 12 residues.

This clone was recorded only once. The V and J genes are TRBV5-6 and TRBJ1-1, with a tentative D call TRBD1 (6 bases). The germline V gene encodes CDR1 SGHDT and CDR2 YYEEEE. This CDR3 contains 18 residues. V was pared by 1 base and J by 5 bases, with 24 bases between. The CDR3 bases are TGTGCCAGCAGCTTGCTTTCCAGGTTTGTGGGGGCTGGTACTGAAGCTTTCTTT. It encodes CASSLLSRFVGAGTEAFF.

CDR3 amino acids: CAWSVRWGIDSTDTQYF. CDR3 bases: TGTGCCTGGAGTGTACGATGGGGCATCGATAGCACAGATACGCAGTATTTT. This sequence joins TRBV30 and TRBJ2-3; tentatively, D is TRBD1 (5 bases). The V end lost 0 bases, the J end lost 0 bases, and 16 bases lay between the germline ends. This CDR3 is built from 17 residues. Looked up from germline, CDR1 is GTSNPN and CDR2 is SVGIG (reference sequence).

This clone was counted a few times. The chain employs TRBV30 and TRBJ2-7, with D possibly being TRBD1 (6 bases). The CDR3 length is 16 residues. Trimming removed 0 bases from V and 0 bases from J, with 15 bases in between. Germline V gene lookup returns CDR1 GTSNPN and CDR2 SVGIG (reference sequence). The DNA of the CDR3 is TGTGCCTGGAGTGTAGGTCGGGACAACCCCTCCTACGAGCAGTACTTC. Its protein product is CAWSVGRDNPSYEQYF.

The chain uses TRBV10-2 and TRBJ1-6, with D possibly matching TRBD1 (5 bases). The CDR3 extends over 15 amino acids. Germline lookup yields CDR1 WSHSY and CDR2 SAAADI. Between the trimmed V and J ends, which lost 4 bases and 6 bases, there was a span of 13 bases. The CDR3 DNA is TGCGCCAGCAGTGCCAGGGTGGGAAGTAATTCACCCCTCCACTTT. Translating it yields CASSARVGSNSPLHF.

The genes are TRBV2 and TRBJ1-2; perhaps TRBD1 as D (6 bases). In germline, CDR1 is SNHLY, CDR2 FYNNEI. The CDR3 runs 13 residues. V dropped 6 bases and J dropped 1 base, with 9 bases sitting between them. The CDR3 DNA reads TGTGCCAGCAGATTGGACAGTAACTATGGCTACACCTTC. Encoded protein: CASRLDSNYGYTF.

This chain uses TRBV10-1 with TRBJ2-1; TRBD1 aligns across 7 bases. The CDR3 loop spans 17 amino acids. The J segment lost 0 bases and the V segment lost 5 bases, leaving 10 bases of the junction unmatched. The germline V gene has CDR1 WNHNN and CDR2 SYGVQD (reference sequence). Here the CDR3 DNA reads TGCGCCAGCAGTTCCTTACAGGGGTTGAGCTCCTACAATGAGCAGTTCTTC. Translated: CASSSLQGLSSYNEQFF.

V and J are TRBV28 and TRBJ1-1, with D maybe TRBD1 (6 bases). The length of the CDR3 is 14 residues. CDR1 is MDHEN and CDR2 is SYDVKM in the germline V gene. The V end was cut by 6 bases, the J end by 3 bases, with 14 bases between. The CDR3 reads CASSIPRGDTEAFF. The CDR3 DNA reads as TGTGCCAGCAGCATCCCCAGGGGTGACACTGAAGCTTTCTTT. Combining the CDR3 with reference TRBV28 and TRBJ1-1 gives the whole variable domain DVKVTQSSRYLVKRTGEKVFLECVQDMDHENMFWYRQDPGLGLRLIYFSYDVKMKEKGDIPEGYSVSREKKERFSLILESASTNQTSMYLCASSIPRGDTEAFFGQGTRLTVV.

The chain employs TRBV7-3 and TRBJ1-2; unclear D gene. Germline CDR1 reads SGHTA; CDR2 reads FQGTGA. The germline V and J ends were trimmed by 5 bases and 0 bases, with 13 bases remaining between them. This CDR3 has 15 residues. The CDR3 region is CASSPDGNANYGYTF. CDR3 sequence (DNA): TGTGCCAGCAGCCCGGACGGGAACGCTAACTATGGCTACACCTTC.

CDR3 nucleotides: TGTGCCAGCAGTGAAGCGAGGTTTGGAAACACCATATATTTT. Amino acids: CASSEARFGNTIYF. The chain has TRBV2 and TRBJ1-3, with no clear D. This CDR3 spans 14 amino acids. Germline V CDR1 and CDR2: SNHLY, FYNNEI. Trimming took 0 bases from V and 3 from J, leaving 6 bases between them.

The chain's CDR3 is CASSITGSANEKLFF. The CDR3 DNA follows: TGTGCCAGTAGTATAACGGGTAGCGCTAATGAAAAACTGTTTTTT. This chain links TRBV19 with TRBJ1-4; D is unresolved. Germline CDR1 LNHDA, CDR2 SQIVND (reference sequence). The ends were cut back, 2 bases at V and 3 bases at J, with 10 bases in the middle. This CDR3 has 15 residues.

V gene TRBV3-1 (or the pseudogene TRBV3-2) combines with J gene TRBJ2-5; 7 positions agree with TRBD2. This CDR3 is 14 amino acids long. CDR1 LGHDT and CDR2 YNNKEL come from the germline V gene (reference sequence). V gave up 1 base and J gave up 5 bases; unmatched junction bases: 4. The CDR3 region has the DNA TGTGCCAGCAGCCAAGGGACTAGGGTCGAGACCCAGTACTTC. Its protein product is CASSQGTRVETQYF.

This clone was observed once. The chain recombines TRBV9 with TRBJ2-6; 10 bases agree with TRBD1. The germline V gene has CDR1 SGDLS and CDR2 YYNGEE. The CDR3 has 17 amino acids. The trim removed 4 bases at V and 4 bases at J, leaving 8 bases unmatched. CDR3 loop: CASSTGTGAEGANVLTF. In DNA, the CDR3 is TGTGCCAGCAGCACAGGGACAGGGGCAGAGGGGGCCAACGTCCTGACTTTC. The whole variable domain, filled in from reference TRBV9 and TRBJ2-6, reads DSGVTQTPKHLITATGQRVTLRCSPRSGDLSVYWYQQSLDQGLQFLIQYYNGEERAKGNILERFSAQQFPDLHSELNLSSLELGDSALYFCASSTGTGAEGANVLTFGAGSRLTVL.

V gene TRBV12-5 combines with J gene TRBJ2-7, with D perhaps matching TRBD2 (7 bases). This CDR3 comprises 15 residues. Trimming took 2 bases from V and 4 from J, leaving 15 bases between them. CDR1 is LGHNT, CDR2 FRNRAP, per germline. The CDR3 DNA follows: TGTGCTAGTGGTTTGAGTCGGGGGGCCCCTTACGAGCAGTACTTC. It encodes CASGLSRGAPYEQYF. The full variable domain, with the rest looked up from reference TRBV12-5 and TRBJ2-7, is DARVTQTPRHKVTEMGQEVTMRCQPILGHNTVFWYRQTMMQGLELLAYFRNRAPLDDSGMPKDRFSAEMPDATLATLKIQPSEPRDSAVYFCASGLSRGAPYEQYFGPGTRLTVT.

The J gene is TRBJ1-2, the V gene TRBV7-9; D unclear. There are 15 residues in the CDR3. Trimming pared 5 bases from V and 1 base from J, leaving 14 bases between. CDR1 and CDR2 (germline): SEHNR, FQNEAQ (reference sequence). CDR3 sequence reads: CASSEGISHNYGYTF. In nucleotides, the CDR3 is TGTGCCAGCAGCGAGGGCATAAGCCATAACTATGGCTACACCTTC.

The chain couples TRBV6-5 to TRBJ2-7; a weak D match, TRBD2 (6 bases). V gave up 5 bases and J gave up 3 bases, with 14 bases separating them. This CDR3 region has 14 residues. CDR1 and CDR2 (germline): MNHEY, SVGAGI. The chain's CDR3 is CASSRGSQSYEQYF. In DNA form, the CDR3 reads TGTGCCAGCAGTCGGGGGTCACAGAGCTACGAGCAGTACTTC.

The chain links TRBV21-1 to TRBJ1-2. TRBV21-1 is designated a pseudogene. CDR3 length equals 15 residues. The CDR3 region has the DNA TGTGCCAGCAGCAAAGCCGCGAGGGATCGCGATGGCTACACCTTC. Translated: CASSKAARDRDGYTF.

Here the CDR3 DNA reads TGTGCCAGCAGGTGGAACGGGGACGAGCAGTACTTC. Protein sequence: CASRWNGDEQYF. V is TRBV2 and J is TRBJ2-7, with a weak D call TRBD2 (5 bases). There are 12 residues in the CDR3. Germline lookup yields CDR1 SNHLY and CDR2 FYNNEI. The V gene lost 6 bases and the J gene lost 5 bases, with 11 bases spanning the gap. The entire variable domain, with the rest obtained from reference TRBV2 and TRBJ2-7, is as follows: EPEVTQTPSHQVTQMGQEVILRCVPISNHLYFYWYRQILGQKVEFLVSFYNNEISEKSEIFDDQFSVERPDGSNFTLKIRSTKLEDSAMYFCASRWNGDEQYFGPGTRLTVT.

The J gene is TRBJ1-5, the V gene TRBV30, with TRBD1 matching over 8 bases. Trimming at V came to 3 bases and at J to 5 bases, leaving 3 bases not matched to a gene. CDR1 GTSNPN and CDR2 SVGIG come from the germline V gene (reference sequence). The CDR3 runs to 13 residues. CDR3 bases: TGTGCCTGGAGCACGACAGGGGATCAGCCCCAGCATTTT. It translates to CAWSTTGDQPQHF.

The chain joins TRBV27 to TRBJ1-1; tentatively, D is TRBD1 (6 bases). The length of the CDR3 is 14 residues. Looked up from germline, CDR1 is MNHEY and CDR2 is SMNVEV (reference sequence). V was cut by 1 base and J by 6 bases, with 12 bases left in between. The CDR3: CASSLLSTGSEAFF. The CDR3 DNA is TGTGCCAGCAGTTTATTAAGTACAGGGTCTGAAGCTTTCTTT.